This TCR beta chain was documented in a study of blood T cell repertoires in COVID-19. Study as a whole: COVID-19 samples collected from the United States, Italy and Spain covered acute and convalescent phases. T cells, B-cell-depleted T cells, or PBMCs supplied cDNA or gDNA.

Source study methods: Reference gene primer amplification in the assay estimated nucleated cell counts. The method was immunoSEQ multiplex PCR; TCRdb's version includes in-frame clones alone and lacks a portion of them. Clonal size and the V and J genes are those of that table, whereas D and trimming came from the DNA. This sample has some 250,000 clones; about four fifths occur once, and the top ten carry roughly a tenth. CDR1 and CDR2 from the germline V gene are SGHTA and FQGNSA. V lost 6 bases and J 1 base, leaving 15 bases between the germline ends. This CDR3 is 15 amino acids long. What was sequenced was peripheral blood. The TCR sequence derives from an elderly woman with acute or convalescent COVID-19. The chain recombines TRBV7-2 with TRBJ1-2, with no clear D. The CDR3 bases are TGTGCCAGCAGTCCCTCACCTACTAATAACTATGGCTACACCTTC. It specifies CASSPSPTNNYGYTF.